A single sample gave rise to the 27 T cell receptor beta chains below, sequenced in a study of shared clonotypes between healthy human individuals (TCRdb year 2020). Receptor amplification or capture employed the immunoSEQ multiplex PCR assay. TCRdb took this table from immuneACCESS and kept in-frame rearrangements with V and J called. Such tables lack part of the clones; where checked against another copy, unresolved V genes explain under half of the gap, and the rest is unexplained. The sample contains roughly 1 million clones, about 70% of them found a single time. The ten top clones hold approximately 1.5% of the sample. The source material was memory CD4+ T cells sorted from blood. The cell subset or site label on this specimen signifies: CD45RA-negative fraction. These receptors came from a man aged 18 to 35 in good health.

This clone was detected once. The genes are TRBV6-1 and TRBJ2-5, with 8 bases identical to TRBD1. The CDR3 extends over 14 amino acids. Looked up from germline, CDR1 is MNHNS and CDR2 is SASEGT. V trimming: 4 bases; J trimming: 4 bases; junction bases outside the gene matches: 5. Here the CDR3 reads CASSVTGGGETQYF. The CDR3 nucleotides read TGTGCCAGCAGTGTAACAGGGGGAGGAGAGACCCAGTACTTC.

The chain links TRBV10-3 to TRBJ2-1, with TRBD2 matching over 16 bases. V lost 6 bases to trimming and J lost 7 bases; unmatched junction nucleotides: 3. Germline V gene lookup returns CDR1 ENHRY and CDR2 SYGVKD. This CDR3 has 15 amino acids. In DNA, the CDR3 is TGTGCCATCAGGGGACTAGCGGGAGGGGGGAATGAGCAGTTCTTC. It codes for CAIRGLAGGGNEQFF.

This clone was seen a single time. The V and J genes are TRBV28 and TRBJ2-7, with 7 nucleotides matching TRBD1. J gave up 1 base and V 5 bases, and 11 bases lay outside the gene matches. The V gene's germline CDR1 is MDHEN and CDR2 SYDVKM. The CDR3 is 16 amino acids. DNA for the CDR3: TGTGCCAGCAGTACCCAATCGGGACAGCCGTCCTACGAGCAGTACTTC. This codes for CASSTQSGQPSYEQYF.

This chain connects TRBV6-5 to TRBJ2-1; D is unresolved. This CDR3 has 15 residues. V lost 4 bases and J 0 bases, leaving 10 bases between the germline ends. Germline values: CDR1 MNHEY, CDR2 SVGAGI. The CDR3 coding sequence is TGTGCCAGCAGTTCGACCTATAGCTCCTACAATGAGCAGTTCTTC. It specifies CASSSTYSSYNEQFF.

V usage is TRBV5-1 and J usage is TRBJ2-7; D ambiguous. V was shortened by 0 bases and J by 3 bases, with 13 bases between the two germline ends. CDR1 is SGHRS, CDR2 YFSETQ, per germline. The CDR3 runs 15 residues. For the CDR3, the DNA is TGCGCCAGCAGCTTGGGACCCACGACGGTCTACGAGCAGTACTTC. Residues: CASSLGPTTVYEQYF.

The CDR3: CASSLGPLQEGQYF. For the CDR3, the DNA is TGTGCCAGCAGCCTGGGGCCGCTCCAGGAGGGGCAGTATTTT. The chain links TRBV2 to TRBJ2-3; possibly TRBD2 for D (6 bases). Trimming stripped 6 bases from V and 11 bases from J, with 21 bases between. Germline values: CDR1 SNHLY, CDR2 FYNNEI. CDR3 size: 14 residues.

The chain employs TRBV7-2 and TRBJ2-7, with TRBD2 identical over 14 bases. CDR1 SGHTA and CDR2 FQGNSA come from the germline V gene. V trimming: 5 bases; J trimming: 1 base; junction bases outside the gene matches: 4. This CDR3 has 16 amino acids. CDR3 protein: CASSQGLAGGSYEQYF. For the CDR3, the DNA is TGTGCCAGCAGCCAAGGACTAGCGGGAGGATCCTACGAGCAGTACTTC. Full variable domain (remainder filled in from reference TRBV7-2 and TRBJ2-7): GAGVSQSPSNKVTEKGKDVELRCDPISGHTALYWYRQSLGQGLEFLIYFQGNSAPDKSGLPSDRFSAERTGGSVSTLTIQRTQQEDSAVYLCASSQGLAGGSYEQYFGPGTRLTVT.

J is TRBJ2-2 and V is TRBV12-5; D is tentatively TRBD1 or TRBD2 (5 bases each). The V end was cut by 5 bases, the J end by 4 bases, with 11 bases between. Germline CDR1 LGHNT, CDR2 FRNRAP. CDR3 length equals 14 residues. The DNA of the CDR3 is TGTGCTAGTGGTACCAGTGGGGGCACCGGGGAGCTGTTTTTT. Its translation is CASGTSGGTGELFF.

The V gene is TRBV13, the J gene TRBJ1-6; perhaps TRBD1 as D (6 bases). The CDR3 length is 15 residues. The germline V gene encodes CDR1 PRHDT and CDR2 FYEKMQ (reference sequence). The V end was cut by 1 base, the J end by 6 bases, with 10 bases between. CDR3 loop: CASSLDRARNSPLHF. The CDR3 nucleotides read TGTGCCAGCAGCTTAGACAGGGCCCGTAATTCACCCCTCCACTTT.

The CDR3 nucleotides read TGTGCCAGCAGCGCCCAGGGGAACACTGAAGCTTTCTTT. Its protein product is CASSAQGNTEAFF. The V gene is TRBV7-3, the J gene TRBJ1-1, with D possibly being TRBD1 (5 bases). V dropped 5 bases and J dropped 1 base, with 8 bases sitting between them. CDR3 size: 13 residues. Germline assignment: CDR1 SGHTA and CDR2 FQGTGA.

This clone turned up a few times. The rearrangement joins TRBV10-3 to TRBJ2-2; D is tentatively TRBD1 or TRBD2 (5 bases each). Germline V lookup: CDR1 ENHRY, CDR2 SYGVKD. The CDR3 loop spans 16 amino acids. Trimming left V 4 bases short and J 6 bases short, with 18 bases between. CDR3 protein: CAISGAGTGGAGELFF. The CDR3 DNA reads TGTGCCATCAGTGGAGCTGGGACCGGCGGCGCCGGGGAGCTGTTTTTT.

CDR3 sequence (DNA): TGCGCCAGCAGCTCGGCTTTGGCTAGCGGGAGCAGGGGAGATATCTACGAGCAGTACTTC. Translation: CASSSALASGSRGDIYEQYF. The chain is built from TRBV5-1 and TRBJ2-7; 10 nucleotides line up with TRBD2. This CDR3 region has 20 residues. Germline loops: CDR1 SGHRS, CDR2 YFSETQ. V lost 3 bases to trimming and J lost 3 bases; unmatched junction nucleotides: 21.

The V gene is TRBV5-6, the J gene TRBJ2-2; D not resolved. V was cut by 0 bases and J by 4 bases, with 10 bases left in between. The CDR3 sequence is 15 residues long. Germline CDR1 is SGHDT and CDR2 is YYEEEE. The chain's CDR3 is CASSLVAPGTGELFF. Written as DNA, the CDR3 is TGTGCCAGCAGCTTGGTAGCCCCGGGCACCGGGGAGCTGTTTTTT.

The sample holds one count of this clone. The chain recombines TRBV2 with TRBJ2-1; D not resolved. There are 12 residues in the CDR3. V was trimmed by 6 bases and J by 8 bases, leaving 11 bases between them. Germline CDR1 SNHLY, CDR2 FYNNEI. The CDR3 sequence: CASRAQNYEQFF. Written as DNA, the CDR3 is TGTGCCAGCAGAGCCCAAAACTATGAGCAGTTCTTC.

The V and J genes are TRBV5-1 and TRBJ1-4; 8 bases match TRBD1. Per the germline V gene, CDR1 is SGHRS and CDR2 is YFSETQ. The CDR3 runs 14 residues. V shed 9 bases, J shed 8 bases, and the junction held 12 bases outside the gene matches. The CDR3 protein is CATSPGGANEKLFF. CDR3 sequence (DNA): TGCGCCACCTCCCCAGGGGGCGCGAACGAAAAACTGTTTTTT. The variable domain in full, with the rest retrieved from reference TRBV5-1 and TRBJ1-4, is KAGVTQTPRYLIKTRGQQVTLSCSPISGHRSVSWYQQTPGQGLQFLFEYFSETQRNKGNFPGRFSGRQFSNSRSEMNVSTLELGDSALYLCATSPGGANEKLFFGSGTQLSVL.

V and J are TRBV5-6 and TRBJ2-2; 12 bases match TRBD2. Germline V lookup: CDR1 SGHDT, CDR2 YYEEEE. V dropped 3 bases and J dropped 7; count of bases not matched to a gene: 13. The CDR3 contains 18 residues. Here the CDR3 reads CASSSTLAGGPKVGELFF. The CDR3 DNA reads as TGTGCCAGCAGCTCGACCCTAGCGGGAGGGCCTAAGGTCGGGGAGCTGTTTTTT.

The rearrangement uses TRBV18 and TRBJ1-5; TRBD1 aligns across 10 bases. The CDR3 totals 16 residues. After removal of 3 bases from V and 7 bases from J, the junction contained 9 bases not matched to a gene. Per the germline V gene, CDR1 is KGHSH and CDR2 is LQKENI. Here the CDR3 DNA reads TGTGCCAGCTCACCCTTGACAGGGGGCGCGGGGCAGCCCCAGCATTTT. Encoded protein: CASSPLTGGAGQPQHF. Filled out from reference TRBV18 and TRBJ1-5, the complete variable domain reads NAGVMQNPRHLVRRRGQEARLRCSPMKGHSHVYWYRQLPEEGLKFMVYLQKENIIDESGMPKERFSAEFPKEGPSILRIQQVVRGDSAAYFCASSPLTGGAGQPQHFGDGTRLSIL.

The chain links TRBV7-8 to TRBJ1-4, with D unclear. The length of the CDR3 is 15 residues. The V end was cut by 4 bases, the J end by 5 bases, with 14 bases between. Germline V gives CDR1 SGHVS, CDR2 FQNEAQ. CDR3 protein: CASSWGAPGNEKLFF. The CDR3 DNA reads as TGTGCCAGCAGCTGGGGAGCCCCTGGGAATGAAAAACTGTTTTTT.

J is TRBJ2-1 and V is TRBV18; D uncertain. The CDR3 length is 13 residues. CDR1 and CDR2 from the germline V gene are KGHSH and LQKENI. V was shortened by 2 bases and J by 9 bases, with 11 bases between the two germline ends. The CDR3 DNA reads as TGTGCCAGCTCACCATCTTCGTCCGCTGAGCAGTTCTTC. Translation: CASSPSSSAEQFF.

The rearrangement uses TRBV30 and TRBJ2-3, with D unclear. V was cut by 0 bases and J by 5 bases, with 9 bases left in between. CDR3 length equals 13 residues. CDR1 and CDR2 from the germline V gene are GTSNPN and SVGIG (reference sequence). The CDR3 DNA reads as TGTGCCTGGAGTGTCGGCCCGAAAGATACGCAGTATTTT. It translates to CAWSVGPKDTQYF.

This clone appeared a single time. This rearrangement joins TRBV7-2 to TRBJ1-5; the D is unclear. Trimming pared 5 bases from V and 1 base from J, leaving 15 bases between. In germline, CDR1 is SGHTA, CDR2 FQGNSA. The CDR3 sequence is 16 residues long. CDR3 region: CASSQNQMGSNQPQHF. The CDR3 DNA sequence: TGTGCCAGCAGCCAGAACCAAATGGGGAGCAATCAGCCCCAGCATTTT.

This clone was seen once. The chain links TRBV4-1 to TRBJ2-7, with D unresolved. Trimming pared 1 base from V and 0 bases from J, leaving 13 bases between. The germline CDR1 and CDR2 sequences are MGHRA and YSYEKL. This CDR3 comprises 16 residues. CDR3 amino acids: CASSQGPMVASYEQYF. DNA for the CDR3: TGCGCCAGCAGCCAAGGTCCCATGGTGGCCTCCTACGAGCAGTACTTC.

This clone was observed a handful of times. The chain has TRBV4-3 and TRBJ1-1; D gene ambiguous. Germline CDR1 is LGHNA and CDR2 is YSLEER. The length of the CDR3 is 13 residues. The V end lost 0 bases, the J end lost 3 bases, and 5 bases lay between the germline ends. The CDR3 nucleotides read TGCGCCAGCAGCCAAGATTGGGACACTGAAGCTTTCTTT. This gives the protein CASSQDWDTEAFF.

The rearrangement links TRBV30 to TRBJ2-7, with 8 bases that match TRBD2. The CDR3 consists of 16 residues. V shed 4 bases, J shed 0 bases, and the junction held 11 bases outside the gene matches. Germline assignment: CDR1 GTSNPN and CDR2 SVGIG (reference sequence). The CDR3: CAWTRQLAVSSYEQYF. The CDR3 coding sequence is TGTGCCTGGACCCGCCAACTAGCGGTTAGCTCCTACGAGCAGTACTTC.

This chain uses TRBV6-5 with TRBJ2-7; unclear D gene. The germline V gene has CDR1 MNHEY and CDR2 SVGAGI. V was pared by 8 bases and J by 2 bases, with 13 bases between. CDR3 length equals 13 residues. The CDR3 sequence is CASGRNLAYEQYF. Written as DNA, the CDR3 is TGTGCCAGCGGACGGAACTTAGCCTACGAGCAGTACTTC.

This sequence joins TRBV11-2 and TRBJ2-3; D not certain. Germline loops: CDR1 SGHAT, CDR2 FQNNGV. Trimming pared 0 bases from V and 4 bases from J, leaving 14 bases between. The CDR3 consists of 16 residues. CDR3 sequence reads: CASSLDFASQPDTQYF. DNA of the CDR3: TGTGCCAGCAGCTTAGATTTCGCTAGTCAGCCAGATACGCAGTATTTT.

The chain couples TRBV7-2 to TRBJ1-2; 9 bases line up with TRBD1. Germline trimming cut 5 bases from V and 6 bases from J; bases unmatched to any gene: 4. Germline V gene data show CDR1 as SGHTA and CDR2 as FQGNSA. The CDR3 totals 13 residues. The CDR3 loop reads CASSGGTGNGYTF. CDR3 bases: TGTGCCAGCAGCGGCGGGACAGGGAATGGCTACACCTTC. Supplemented by reference TRBV7-2 and TRBJ1-2, the full variable domain reads GAGVSQSPSNKVTEKGKDVELRCDPISGHTALYWYRQSLGQGLEFLIYFQGNSAPDKSGLPSDRFSAERTGGSVSTLTIQRTQQEDSAVYLCASSGGTGNGYTFGSGTRLTVV.